Following are 6 T cell receptor beta chains from one sample sequenced in a study of T-cell reconstitution after alpha-beta-depleted transplantation in children. Construction of the TCRbeta library involved unique molecular identifiers. One entry per CDR3 protein results from TCRdb running MiXCR on the PCR reads. The sample lists 500,000 to 750,000 distinct CDR3 sequences; 20% to 30% were seen once. The specimen comprised PBMCs, sampled before TCRalphabeta/CD19-depleted stem cell transplant. The origin of the receptors is a boy in the first two years of life with Wiskott-Aldrich syndrome, due to receive a stem cell transplant.

J is TRBJ2-7 and V is TRBV30; D is unresolved. The germline V gene has CDR1 GTSNPN and CDR2 SVGIG (reference sequence). The CDR3 consists of 14 residues. Trimming left V 2 bases short and J 7 bases short, with 18 bases between. Written as DNA, the CDR3 is TGTGCCTGGAGTCCAGGTCCCAAGGCGCGTGAGCAGTACTTC. Its protein is CAWSPGPKAREQYF. Full variable domain (missing parts from reference TRBV30 and TRBJ2-7): SQTIHQWPATLVQPVGSPLSLECTVEGTSNPNLYWYRQAAGRGLQLLFYSVGIGQISSEVPQNLSASRPQDRQFILSSKKLLLSDSGFYLCAWSPGPKAREQYFGPGTRLTVT.

This clonotype was counted between two and nine times. The V call is TRBV7-2, the J call TRBJ2-3, with 7 bases lining up with TRBD2. The length of the CDR3 is 14 residues. V shed 6 bases, J shed 2 bases, and the junction held 5 bases outside the gene matches. Germline CDR1 SGHTA, CDR2 FQGNSA. The CDR3 DNA is TGTGCCAGCAGGCGGGGGTTAATCACAGATACGCAGTATTTT. As protein: CASRRGLITDTQYF.

The chain is built from TRBV5-1 and TRBJ2-1, with unresolved D. Germline CDR1 and CDR2: SGHRS and YFSETQ. This CDR3 has 11 amino acids. V was trimmed by 4 bases and J by 12 bases, leaving 11 bases between them. CDR3 in amino acids: CASSLRGAQFF. In DNA, the CDR3 is TGCGCCAGCAGCCTACGAGGAGCGCAGTTCTTC.

This sequence joins TRBV20-1 and TRBJ2-3, with D perhaps matching TRBD2 (6 bases). This CDR3 has 14 amino acids. Germline V gene data show CDR1 as DFQATT and CDR2 as SNEGSKA (reference sequence). Trimming pared 5 bases from V and 1 base from J, leaving 13 bases between. The CDR3 DNA reads TGCAGTGCTCGGTCGTCGGGGGGCACAGATACGCAGTATTTT. It specifies CSARSSGGTDTQYF.

This clonotype has just a few counts. The gene calls are TRBV6-5 and TRBJ2-7; D may be TRBD2 (5 bases). In germline, CDR1 is MNHEY, CDR2 SVGAGI. The CDR3 is made up of 16 amino acids. Trimming cost V 0 bases and J 2 bases, with 14 bases left between them. The CDR3 spells CASSYSLVSGTYEQYF. The CDR3 bases are TGTGCCAGCAGTTACTCGCTTGTCTCCGGGACCTACGAGCAGTACTTC.

The rearrangement links TRBV20-1 to TRBJ1-5; perhaps TRBD1 as D (5 bases). Trimming took off 3 bases at V and 0 bases at J, with 18 bases between the two ends. Germline V gives CDR1 DFQATT, CDR2 SNEGSKA (reference sequence). The CDR3 length is 17 residues. The chain's CDR3 is CSARPPDTIYSNQPQHF. CDR3 sequence (DNA): TGCAGTGCTAGGCCCCCGGACACGATTTATAGCAATCAGCCCCAGCATTTT.